This T cell receptor (beta chain) stems from a study of blood T cell repertoires in COVID-19. Study-wide context: Acute-phase and convalescent COVID-19 samples originated in the United States, Italy and Spain. T cells, B-cell-depleted T cells, or PBMCs supplied cDNA or gDNA.

The germline V gene encodes CDR1 SGHDN and CDR2 FVKESK. V lost 4 bases, J lost 4 bases, and 16 bases lay in between. The CDR3 spans 15 residues. Authors' processing steps: Amplification from reference gene primers served as the basis for estimated nucleated cell counts. Only in-frame clones appear in the TCRdb table, and some are missing; sequencing was by immunoSEQ multiplex PCR. From that table come the V and J calls and clone size; the DNA was used to work out D and trimming. The table includes about 350,000 clones, over 70% detected once. This clone showed up just once. A Seattle source enrolled patients during active infection and followed them longitudinally.

V and J are TRBV14 and TRBJ1-1; D unclear. The material sequenced was peripheral blood. The receptor was derived from a woman aged 50 to 60 with COVID-19, enrolled during active disease. The DNA of the CDR3 is TGTGCCAGCAGCCCGACGACTTTTCACGGCACTGAAGCTTTCTTT. As protein: CASSPTTFHGTEAFF.